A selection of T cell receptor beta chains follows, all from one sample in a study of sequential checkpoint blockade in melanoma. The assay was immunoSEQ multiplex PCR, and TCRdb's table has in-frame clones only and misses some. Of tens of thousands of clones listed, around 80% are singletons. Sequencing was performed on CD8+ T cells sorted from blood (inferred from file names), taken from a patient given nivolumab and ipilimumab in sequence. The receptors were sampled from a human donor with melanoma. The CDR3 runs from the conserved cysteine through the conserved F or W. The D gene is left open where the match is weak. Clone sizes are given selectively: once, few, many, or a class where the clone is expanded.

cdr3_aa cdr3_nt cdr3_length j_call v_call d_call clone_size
CATSRDKVRYLSNQPQHF TGTGCCACCAGCAGAGATAAAGTCCGCTACCTAAGCAATCAGCCCCAGCATTTT 18 TRBJ1-5 TRBV15 - once
CASRGQGAVGEQFF TGTGCCAGCAGAGGACAGGGGGCGGTCGGTGAGCAGTTCTTC 14 TRBJ2-1 TRBV7-2 TRBD1 -
CASQGTRTLQPQHF TGTGCCAGCCAGGGCACGCGAACCCTACAGCCCCAGCATTTT 14 TRBJ1-5 TRBV9 - -
CASRRNRDWLSTGELFF TGTGCCAGCAGACGAAACCGGGACTGGCTTAGCACCGGGGAGCTGTTTTTT 17 TRBJ2-2 TRBV27 - -
CAISQGNSNQPQHF TGTGCCATCAGTCAGGGAAATAGCAATCAGCCCCAGCATTTT 14 TRBJ1-5 TRBV10-3 - -
CTSSLRGGVWKVPLETQYF TGTACCAGCAGTTTAAGGGGTGGAGTCTGGAAAGTTCCTCTGGAGACCCAGTACTTC 19 TRBJ2-5 TRBV27 - -
CASSFRVSGARSTEAFF TGTGCCAGCAGTTTTAGAGTATCAGGGGCCAGGAGCACTGAAGCTTTCTTT 17 TRBJ1-1 TRBV27 - -
CAWSVLRGTEAFF TGTGCCTGGAGTGTACTACGGGGGACTGAAGCTTTCTTT 13 TRBJ1-1 TRBV30 - -
CAWRAASRHTQYF TGTGCCTGGAGGGCGGCCTCCAGACATACGCAGTATTTT 13 TRBJ2-3 TRBV30 - few
CASSASGIDTQYF TGTGCTAGTTCGGCTAGCGGGATAGATACGCAGTATTTT 13 TRBJ2-3 TRBV12-5 TRBD2 -
CASSLVVGTRVQETQYF TGTGCCAGCAGCTTAGTAGTCGGGACTAGGGTCCAAGAGACCCAGTACTTC 17 TRBJ2-5 TRBV7-9 TRBD2 -
CASAPGQGGNTIYF TGTGCTAGTGCCCCTGGACAGGGTGGAAACACCATATATTTT 14 TRBJ1-3 TRBV12-5 TRBD1 -
CASSFQGGGNQPQHF TGTGCCAGCAGTTTTCAGGGGGGTGGCAATCAGCCCCAGCATTTT 15 TRBJ1-5 TRBV2 TRBD1 -
CASSLEQRINTGELFF TGTGCCAGCAGCTTAGAACAGCGGATCAACACCGGGGAGCTGTTTTTT 16 TRBJ2-2 TRBV7-2 - -
CASSVDQGASGNTIYF TGTGCCAGCAGCGTAGATCAGGGGGCTAGTGGAAACACCATATATTTT 16 TRBJ1-3 TRBV9 TRBD1 -
CASSSSTDPAEGVEAFF TGTGCCAGCAGCTCTAGTACGGATCCTGCAGAGGGTGTTGAAGCTTTCTTT 17 TRBJ1-1 TRBV7-6 - -
CASSPRRTAAINYEQYF TGTGCCAGCTCACCACGGCGGACTGCCGCAATTAACTACGAGCAGTACTTC 17 TRBJ2-7 TRBV18 - -
CASSAAGRKGSTEAFF TGTGCCAGCAGTGCGGCGGGGAGGAAGGGCAGCACTGAAGCTTTCTTT 16 TRBJ1-1 TRBV2 - -
CASSRSGSSYNEQFF TGTGCCAGCAGTCGAAGCGGGAGCTCCTACAATGAGCAGTTCTTC 15 TRBJ2-1 TRBV27 TRBD2 -
CASSPRGGGETQYF TGTGCTAGCAGCCCGCGTGGGGGGGGAGAGACCCAGTACTTC 14 TRBJ2-5 TRBV7-7 TRBD2 -
CASRAGDGYTF TGTGCCAGCAGGGCCGGAGATGGCTACACCTTC 11 TRBJ1-2 TRBV4-2 - -
CSVTTGYEQYF TGCAGCGTTACTACAGGCTACGAGCAGTACTTC 11 TRBJ2-7 TRBV29-1 - -
CASSQVGSSATFLEQYF TGTGCCAGCAGCCAGGTTGGGTCTAGCGCGACCTTTTTAGAGCAGTACTTC 17 TRBJ2-7 TRBV7-8 - -
CATTGTGVYEQYF TGTGCCACTACCGGGACAGGGGTCTACGAGCAGTACTTC 13 TRBJ2-7 TRBV28 TRBD1 -
CASSLGTITDTQYF TGTGCCAGCAGTCTCGGGACAATCACAGATACGCAGTATTTT 14 TRBJ2-3 TRBV2 - once
CASSLDWTGSNEQFF TGTGCCAGCAGCTTAGATTGGACAGGGTCCAATGAGCAGTTCTTC 15 TRBJ2-1 TRBV7-9 TRBD1 -
CASSQVGTGGTNEKLFF TGCGCCAGCAGCCAGGTGGGGACAGGGGGTACTAATGAAAAACTGTTTTTT 17 TRBJ1-4 TRBV4-3 TRBD1 few
CASSLRELRSTGELFF TGTGCCAGCAGCTTAAGGGAGTTGAGGAGCACCGGGGAGCTGTTTTTT 16 TRBJ2-2 TRBV7-2 - -
CASSAWDRQVTEAFF TGTGCCAGCAGCGCTTGGGACAGACAAGTTACTGAAGCTTTCTTT 15 TRBJ1-1 TRBV9 TRBD1 -
CASRMTGESYEQYF TGTGCCAGCAGGATGACAGGGGAATCCTACGAGCAGTACTTC 14 TRBJ2-7 TRBV6-6 TRBD1 few
CASSPKAGVQNTGELFF TGTGCCAGCAGCCCTAAAGCGGGAGTACAGAACACCGGGGAGCTGTTTTTT 17 TRBJ2-2 TRBV11-3 TRBD2 -
CASKNRGYQPQHF TGTGCCAGTAAGAACAGGGGGTATCAGCCCCAGCATTTT 13 TRBJ1-5 TRBV19 TRBD1 -
CASSLAVGGAYGYTF TGTGCCAGCAGCTTAGCGGTCGGGGGGGCGTATGGCTACACCTTC 15 TRBJ1-2 TRBV11-2 - -
CASSLSGGNIQYF TGTGCCAGCAGTTTATCAGGGGGAAACATTCAGTACTTC 13 TRBJ2-4 TRBV28 TRBD1 -
CASRTGLNYGYTF TGTGCCAGCAGGACAGGCCTGAACTATGGCTACACCTTC 13 TRBJ1-2 TRBV27 - -
CASSLGQGANYEQYF TGTGCCAGCAGCTTAGGTCAGGGGGCAAACTACGAGCAGTACTTC 15 TRBJ2-7 TRBV7-2 TRBD1 -
CASSEGTAGKAFF TGTGCCAGCAGCGAAGGGACAGCCGGGAAAGCTTTCTTT 13 TRBJ1-1 TRBV13 TRBD1 -
CASNTHRGGNTEAFF TGTGCCAGCAACACCCACAGGGGAGGAAACACTGAAGCTTTCTTT 15 TRBJ1-1 TRBV7-2 TRBD1 -
CASSLNGRAYSGANVLTF TGTGCCAGCAGTTTAAATGGCAGGGCCTACTCTGGGGCCAACGTCCTGACTTTC 18 TRBJ2-6 TRBV27 - -
CASSDPGTGGQNREQYF TGTGCCAGCAGTGACCCCGGGACAGGGGGTCAAAACCGCGAGCAGTACTTC 17 TRBJ2-7 TRBV6-1 TRBD1 once
CASSLQRGGAPTYEQYF TGTGCCAGCAGCTTACAAAGGGGGGGGGCCCCAACCTACGAGCAGTACTTC 17 TRBJ2-7 TRBV5-6 - -
CASSRGRYYGYTF TGTGCCAGTTCCAGGGGGCGCTACTATGGCTACACCTTC 13 TRBJ1-2 TRBV7-2 TRBD1 few
CASSLAKGVVHEQYF TGCGCCAGCAGCTTGGCGAAGGGAGTCGTGCACGAGCAGTACTTC 15 TRBJ2-7 TRBV5-1 - -
CASSHGTEETQYF TGTGCCAGCAGCCATGGGACAGAAGAGACCCAGTACTTC 13 TRBJ2-5 TRBV7-2 TRBD1 -
CASSQGQTINYGYTF TGTGCCAGCAGCCAAGGACAGACGATTAACTATGGCTACACCTTC 15 TRBJ1-2 TRBV4-2 - -
CASSPGREGEQYF TGCGCCAGCAGCCCCGGTAGGGAGGGGGAGCAGTACTTC 13 TRBJ2-7 TRBV5-1 TRBD2 -
CASSLLTGLPRGYTF TGTGCCAGCAGCTTGTTAACAGGGCTCCCTCGCGGCTACACCTTC 15 TRBJ1-2 TRBV5-8 - -
CASSVGQGGSYEQYF TGTGCCAGCAGTGTGGGACAGGGGGGCTCCTACGAGCAGTACTTC 15 TRBJ2-7 TRBV2 TRBD1 -
CASSPLAGRNEQYF TGTGCCAGCAGCCCTCTAGCGGGACGGAACGAGCAGTACTTC 14 TRBJ2-7 TRBV11-3 TRBD2 -
CASSLGEAGGYTF TGTGCCAGCAGCTTAGGAGAGGCAGGGGGCTACACCTTC 13 TRBJ1-2 TRBV7-2 - -
CASSSRVLWGNTIYF TGTGCCAGCAGTTCACGGGTATTGTGGGGAAACACCATATATTTT 15 TRBJ1-3 TRBV28 - -
CASSSRGDTQYF TGCGCCAGCAGCTCCCGGGGTGATACGCAGTATTTT 12 TRBJ2-3 TRBV5-1 - -
CASREGSGANVLTF TGTGCCAGTAGAGAGGGTTCTGGGGCCAACGTCCTGACTTTC 14 TRBJ2-6 TRBV19 - -
CASSPSGGLADTQYF TGTGCCAGTAGCCCCTCTGGGGGACTAGCCGATACGCAGTATTTT 15 TRBJ2-3 TRBV19 TRBD2 -
CASSPQGLPYSGEQYF TGTGCCAGCAGCCCACAGGGGCTTCCCTATTCTGGAGAGCAGTACTTC 16 TRBJ2-7 TRBV7-8 TRBD1 -
CSVSSQYGQYF TGCAGCGTTTCGTCACAGTACGGGCAGTACTTC 11 TRBJ2-7 TRBV29-1 - -
CASQRLAGVDEQFF TGCGCCAGTCAAAGACTAGCGGGAGTGGATGAGCAGTTCTTC 14 TRBJ2-1 TRBV10-2 TRBD2 -